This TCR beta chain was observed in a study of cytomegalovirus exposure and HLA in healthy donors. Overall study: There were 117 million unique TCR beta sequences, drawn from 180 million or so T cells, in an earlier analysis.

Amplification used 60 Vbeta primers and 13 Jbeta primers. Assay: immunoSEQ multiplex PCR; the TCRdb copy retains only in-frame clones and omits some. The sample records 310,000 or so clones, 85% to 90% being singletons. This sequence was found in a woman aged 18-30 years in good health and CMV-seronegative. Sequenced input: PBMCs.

The CDR3 nucleotides are TGTGCCAGCAGTTACGTAGGACAGACGAACACTGAAGCTTTCTTT. Translating gives CASSYVGQTNTEAFF. The rearrangement links TRBV6-5 to TRBJ1-1; tentative D call: TRBD1 (6 bases). The germline V and J ends were trimmed by 2 bases and 1 base, with 11 bases remaining between them. The CDR3 covers 15 residues. The germline V gene has CDR1 MNHEY and CDR2 SVGAGI.